These 9 T cell receptor beta chains originate from one sample sequenced in a study of vaccination effects on CD4 cells after COVID-19. Their target antigens are unknown. This table comes from immunoSEQ multiplex PCR, and its TCRdb copy is limited to in-frame clones, with some not included. The sample has 50,000 to 60,000 clones; around 67% are singletons. ViraFEST expansion of antigen-specific CD4+ T cells with viral peptide pools preceded sequencing. Following a roughly 9-day culture, CD4+ T cells were purified. Having tested negative for nucleocapsid antibodies, the vaccine recipients showed no prior SARS-CoV-2 infection. Sequencing was performed on CD4+ T cells from PBMCs cultured with SARS-CoV-2 spike peptides, taken before COVID-19 vaccination. Source of these receptors: a human donor who received a COVID-19 vaccine.

The chain is built from TRBV29-1 and TRBJ1-1; no definite D call. Trimming removed 4 bases from V and 4 bases from J, with 4 bases in between. The CDR3 is 10 residues long. Looked up from germline, CDR1 is SQVTM and CDR2 is ANQGSEA. The CDR3 DNA follows: TGCAGCGTTGGAGTCACTGAAGCTTTCTTT. Residues: CSVGVTEAFF. Using reference TRBV29-1 and TRBJ1-1 for the parts outside the CDR3, the full variable domain is SAVISQKPSRDICQRGTSLTIQCQVDSQVTMMFWYRQQPGQSLTLIATANQGSEATYESGFVIDKFPISRPNLTFSTLTVSNMSPEDSSIYLCSVGVTEAFFGQGTRLTVV.

The chain recombines TRBV12-3 or TRBV12-4 with TRBJ1-5; 10 bases line up with TRBD1. This CDR3 is 13 amino acids long. The J segment lost 9 bases and the V segment lost 6 bases, leaving 5 bases of the junction unmatched. The chain's CDR3 is CASRSTGGGPQHF. The CDR3 bases are TGTGCCAGCAGGTCGACAGGGGGCGGGCCCCAGCATTTT.

The rearrangement links TRBV7-9 to TRBJ1-6; D gene uncertain. CDR3 length equals 12 residues. Trimming left V 1 base short and J 10 bases short, with 5 bases between. Looked up from germline, CDR1 is SEHNR and CDR2 is FQNEAQ (reference sequence). The CDR3 nucleotides are TGTGCCAGCAGCTTAGGAGGGTCACCCCTCCACTTT. Its translation: CASSLGGSPLHF.

This clone has more than one count but fewer than ten. V and J are TRBV27 and TRBJ2-7, with D uncertain. From germline, CDR1 is MNHEY and CDR2 SMNVEV (reference sequence). Trimming stripped 6 bases from V and 0 bases from J, with 15 bases between. The CDR3 is made up of 15 amino acids. CDR3 coding DNA: TGTGCCAGCAGCCCCGCTGGGCTCTTCTCCTACGAGCAGTACTTC. As protein: CASSPAGLFSYEQYF.

The chain carries TRBV7-2 and TRBJ1-4; no firm D call. The CDR3 sequence is 15 residues long. Per the germline V gene, CDR1 is SGHTA and CDR2 is FQGNSA. V was shortened by 5 bases and J by 0 bases, with 10 bases between the two germline ends. CDR3 DNA sequence: TGTGCCAGCAGCACTCGACCGTCAACTAATGAAAAACTGTTTTTT. It specifies CASSTRPSTNEKLFF.

V usage is TRBV4-1 and J usage is TRBJ1-2; 9 bases are shared with TRBD1. The CDR3 totals 16 residues. V lost 0 bases, J lost 4 bases, and 6 bases stayed unmatched. Per the germline V gene, CDR1 is MGHRA and CDR2 is YSYEKL. The CDR3 coding sequence is TGCGCCAGCAGCCAAGAACAGGGGGCGCATAGCTATGGCTACACCTTC. Its translation: CASSQEQGAHSYGYTF.

This chain uses TRBV6-5 with TRBJ1-5; 8 bases are shared with TRBD1. Per the germline V gene, CDR1 is MNHEY and CDR2 is SVGAGI. The CDR3 consists of 15 residues. V was clipped by 6 bases and J by 1 base; unmatched bases: 5. The CDR3: CASRLNRGSNQPQHF. CDR3 coding DNA: TGTGCCAGCAGACTAAACAGGGGGAGCAATCAGCCCCAGCATTTT.

A few counts support this clone. The rearrangement links TRBV2 to TRBJ1-5; tentatively, D is TRBD1 (5 bases). CDR1 is SNHLY, CDR2 FYNNEI, per germline. The V end was cut by 3 bases, the J end by 3 bases, with 9 bases between. This CDR3 is built from 14 residues. The CDR3 loop is CASSDQGLNQPQHF. The CDR3, as DNA: TGTGCCAGCAGTGATCAGGGACTCAATCAGCCCCAGCATTTT.

The V call is TRBV30, the J call TRBJ1-4; D not resolved. CDR1 and CDR2 from the germline V gene are GTSNPN and SVGIG (reference sequence). Between the trimmed V and J ends, which lost 3 bases and 8 bases, there was a span of 7 bases. The CDR3 is 11 amino acids. The CDR3 DNA follows: TGTGCCTGGAGCCCTCAGGAAAAACTGTTTTTT. It codes for CAWSPQEKLFF.